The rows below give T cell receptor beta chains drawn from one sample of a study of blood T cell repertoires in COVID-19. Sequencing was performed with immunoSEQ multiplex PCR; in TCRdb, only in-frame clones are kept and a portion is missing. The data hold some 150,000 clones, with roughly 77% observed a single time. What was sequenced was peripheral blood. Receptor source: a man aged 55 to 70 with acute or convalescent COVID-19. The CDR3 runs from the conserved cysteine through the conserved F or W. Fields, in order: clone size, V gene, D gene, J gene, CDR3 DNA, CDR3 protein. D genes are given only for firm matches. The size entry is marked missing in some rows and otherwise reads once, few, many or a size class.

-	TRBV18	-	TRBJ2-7	TGTGCCAGCTCACCAGAACTCCTTCCCTACGAGCAGTACTTC	CASSPELLPYEQYF
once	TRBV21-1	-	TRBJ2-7	TGTGCCAGCAGCAGACTGACAGGGACCTACGAGCAGTACTTC	CASSRLTGTYEQYF
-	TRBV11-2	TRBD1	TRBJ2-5	TGTGCCAGCAGCCCGTTGGACAGGGACCGAGAGACCCAGTACTTC	CASSPLDRDRETQYF
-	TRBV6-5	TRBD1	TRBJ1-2	TGTGCCAGCACAAGCCCACCTGGGACAGCACCTGAAGACACCTTC	CASTSPPGTAPEDTF
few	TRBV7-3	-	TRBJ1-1	TGTGCCAGCAGCGACCAGGGAGGGGCTTTCTTT	CASSDQGGAFF
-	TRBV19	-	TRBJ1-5	TGTGCCAGTAGTACCCTCCAGGGAAGCAATCAGCCCCAGCATTTT	CASSTLQGSNQPQHF
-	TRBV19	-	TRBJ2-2	TGTGCCAGTAGTATGGGCCGGACCGGGGAGCTGTTTTTT	CASSMGRTGELFF
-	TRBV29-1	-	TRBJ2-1	TGCAGCGTTGAAACCTCGGGGATGATAGAAAATGAGCAGTTCTTC	CSVETSGMIENEQFF
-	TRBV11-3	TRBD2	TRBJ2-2	TGTGCCAGCAGCTTACTAGCGGAAACCGGGGAGCTGTTTTTT	CASSLLAETGELFF
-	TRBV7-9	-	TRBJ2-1	TGTGCCAGCAGCTTAGAGACGGGACTCTCCTACAATGAGCAGTTCTTC	CASSLETGLSYNEQFF
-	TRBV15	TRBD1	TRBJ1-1	TGTGCCACCAGCAGACAGGGGGGCACTGAAGCTTTCTTT	CATSRQGGTEAFF
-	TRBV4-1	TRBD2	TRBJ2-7	TGCGCCAGCAGCCTTGGACTAGCGGGAGTTGCCGAGCAGTACTTC	CASSLGLAGVAEQYF
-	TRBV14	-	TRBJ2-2	TGTGCCAGCAGCCAAGTCCCCCTCGCTAGGGGGCTGTTTTTT	CASSQVPLARGLFF
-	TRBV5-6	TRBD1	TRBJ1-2	TGTGCCAGCAGCTTAGGGACAGGGGATCTTGGCTACACCTTC	CASSLGTGDLGYTF
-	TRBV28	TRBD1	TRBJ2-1	TGTGCCAGCAATCCTCCCGGACAGGGTTACAATGAGCAGTTCTTC	CASNPPGQGYNEQFF
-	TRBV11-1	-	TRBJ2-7	TGTGCCAGCAGCTTGACAGGCCCGGCGAGGGAGCAGTACTTC	CASSLTGPAREQYF
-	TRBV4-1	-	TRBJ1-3	TGCGCCAGCAGCTGGCGGGGCGGGACTGGAAACACCATATATTTT	CASSWRGGTGNTIYF
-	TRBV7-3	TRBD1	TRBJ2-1	TGTGCCAGCAGCCCCAACAGGGGGGATGAGCAGTTCTTC	CASSPNRGDEQFF
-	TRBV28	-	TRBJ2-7	TGTGCCAGCAGGCCCCCAGCGGGCCCCTACGAGCAGTACTTC	CASRPPAGPYEQYF
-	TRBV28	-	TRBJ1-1	TGTGCCAGCAGCAGGGCCACGAACACTGAAGCTTTCTTT	CASSRATNTEAFF
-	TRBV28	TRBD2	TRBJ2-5	TGTGCCAGCAGTTTATGGGCTAGCGGGAAAGAGACCCAGTACTTC	CASSLWASGKETQYF
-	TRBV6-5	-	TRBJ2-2	TGTGCCAGCAGTTTCGGGGGATACACCGGGGAGCTGTTTTTT	CASSFGGYTGELFF
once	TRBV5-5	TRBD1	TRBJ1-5	TGTGCCAGCAGCTTCGGGGACAGGGGGAATAATCAGCCCCAGCATTTT	CASSFGDRGNNQPQHF
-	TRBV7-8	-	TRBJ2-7	TGTGCCAGCAGCTTAGGTGGAAGCGCCAACGAGCAGTACTTC	CASSLGGSANEQYF
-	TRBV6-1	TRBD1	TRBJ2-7	TGTGCCAGCAGTGAGGAAAGTTGGGACAGTTGGACCTACGAGCAGTACTTC	CASSEESWDSWTYEQYF
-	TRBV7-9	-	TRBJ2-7	TGTGCCAGCAACTTGGGGGGAAGGGGCCTGTCGCGGGGCTACGAGCAGTACTTC	CASNLGGRGLSRGYEQYF
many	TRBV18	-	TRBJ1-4	TGTGCCAGCTCTCGGGGGGAAAATGAAAAACTGTTTTTT	CASSRGENEKLFF
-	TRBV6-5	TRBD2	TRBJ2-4	TGTGCCAGCAGACCGGGGGGGGACATTCAGTACTTC	CASRPGGDIQYF
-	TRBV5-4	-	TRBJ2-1	TGTGCCAGCAGCCTGGGGCTAGCTTCGTACAATGAGCAGTTCTTC	CASSLGLASYNEQFF
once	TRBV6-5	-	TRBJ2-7	TGTGCCAGCAGTCAAAGCGGGCTTTACGAGCAGTACTTC	CASSQSGLYEQYF
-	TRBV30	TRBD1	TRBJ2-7	TGTGCCTGGATCCGAGGGGGCCGATCCTACGAGCAGTACTTC	CAWIRGGRSYEQYF
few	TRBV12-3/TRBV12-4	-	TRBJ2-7	TGTGCCAGCTCGGGCGGGACGGTTTACGAGCAGTACTTC	CASSGGTVYEQYF
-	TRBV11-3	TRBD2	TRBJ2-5	TGTGCCAGCAGCCCTGGACTAGCGGGAGATCAAGAGACCCAGTACTTC	CASSPGLAGDQETQYF
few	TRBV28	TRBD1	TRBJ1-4	TGTGCCAGCAGTTCATCTAAGACAGGGACTAATGAAAAACTGTTTTTT	CASSSSKTGTNEKLFF
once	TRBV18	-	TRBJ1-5	TGTGCCAGCTCACCGAATACAGATCAGCCCCAGCATTTT	CASSPNTDQPQHF